The 28 T cell receptor beta chains presented below share a single source sample, sequenced in a study of T cell changes during pregnancy in multiple sclerosis. Clones were read by immunoSEQ multiplex PCR, and TCRdb kept only the in-frame ones, dropping some. The table includes about 65,000 clones, roughly 92% detected once. The sample consisted of CD8+ T cells from peripheral blood mononuclear cells, taken in the third trimester of pregnancy. The origin of the receptors is a female donor in good health, enrolled as a control in a pregnancy study.

This sequence joins TRBV30 and TRBJ1-1, with D uncertain. Trimming took 2 bases from V and 5 from J, leaving 6 bases between them. The CDR3 consists of 11 residues. From germline, CDR1 is GTSNPN and CDR2 SVGIG (reference sequence). The CDR3 loop is CAWSILTEAFF. As DNA, the CDR3 is TGTGCCTGGAGTATTCTGACTGAAGCTTTCTTT.

V and J are TRBV5-4 and TRBJ2-5, with 7 bases matching TRBD1. The CDR3 contains 14 residues. With 4 bases clipped from V and 4 bases from J, the junction kept 7 bases outside the gene matches. The germline CDR1 and CDR2 sequences are SGHNT and YYREEE (reference sequence). The CDR3 nucleotides are TGTGCCAGCAGCAGACAGGGCGAAGGAGAGACCCAGTACTTC. Translated: CASSRQGEGETQYF.

V usage is TRBV23-1 and J usage is TRBJ2-2; 8 positions match TRBD2. TRBV23-1 is identified as an open reading frame with a role that is uncertain. This CDR3 contains 17 residues. After removal of 4 bases from V and 4 bases from J, the junction contained 11 bases not matched to a gene. The CDR3 DNA reads as TGCGCCAGCAGTCGGTTAGGCGGGGGGCCGAGCACCGGGGAGCTGTTTTTT. The encoded protein is CASSRLGGGPSTGELFF.

The chain employs TRBV20-1 and TRBJ1-2; D gene unclear. CDR3 length equals 11 residues. CDR1 is DFQATT and CDR2 is SNEGSKA in the germline V gene (reference sequence). V was cut by 6 bases and J by 6 bases, with 11 bases left in between. The DNA of the CDR3 is TGCAGTGCCCGCGGGTTCGATGGCTACACCTTC. It codes for CSARGFDGYTF.

CDR3 loop: CASSTRDSSSGELFF. CDR3 bases: TGCGCCAGCAGCACACGGGACAGTTCGTCGGGGGAGCTGTTTTTT. The gene calls are TRBV4-3 and TRBJ2-2, with TRBD1 matching 7 bases. The V and J ends lost 5 bases and 8 bases, in that order; junction bases with no gene match: 11. This CDR3 comprises 15 residues. Looked up from germline, CDR1 is LGHNA and CDR2 is YSLEER.

The rearrangement uses TRBV6-4 and TRBJ2-2; the match to TRBD1 covers 11 bases. Germline-derived CDR1 and CDR2 are MRHNA and SNTAGT. This CDR3 has 16 residues. V shed 2 bases, J shed 3 bases, and the junction held 2 bases outside the gene matches. CDR3 coding DNA: TGTGCCAGCAGTGACAGGACAGGGGGCGACACCGGGGAGCTGTTTTTT. It yields the protein CASSDRTGGDTGELFF.

The rearrangement uses TRBV6-6 and TRBJ1-1; D not certain. V was trimmed by 0 bases and J by 3 bases, leaving 11 bases between them. CDR1 and CDR2 from the germline V gene are MNHNY and SVGAGI (reference sequence). The CDR3 has 15 amino acids. The CDR3 region has the DNA TGTGCCAGCAGTTACTCGGGTACCGGGGACACTGAAGCTTTCTTT. It specifies CASSYSGTGDTEAFF.

This chain joins TRBV6-1 and TRBJ2-7; 10 bases agree with TRBD2. In germline, CDR1 is MNHNS, CDR2 SASEGT. Trimming at V came to 6 bases and at J to 0 bases, leaving 5 bases not matched to a gene. The CDR3 runs 15 residues. DNA of the CDR3: TGTGCCAGCAGCCCTAGCGGGGGTAGCTCCTACGAGCAGTACTTC. As protein: CASSPSGGSSYEQYF.

This chain joins TRBV27 and TRBJ1-1; D remains unclear. The germline V and J ends were trimmed by 6 bases and 6 bases, with 8 bases remaining between them. The CDR3 is 11 amino acids. Per the germline V gene, CDR1 is MNHEY and CDR2 is SMNVEV (reference sequence). CDR3 nucleotides: TGTGCCAGCAGGGTCGGGGCTGAAGCTTTCTTT. This sequence encodes CASRVGAEAFF.

V usage is TRBV21-1 and J usage is TRBJ1-5. TRBV21-1 is listed as a pseudogene. CDR3 length equals 13 residues. CDR3 loop: CASSYPTSQPQHF. DNA of the CDR3: TGTGCCAGCAGTTACCCCACTTCCCAGCCCCAGCATTTT.

This sequence joins TRBV12-5 and TRBJ1-4, with no clear D. V lost 0 bases and J 0 bases, leaving 5 bases between the germline ends. The germline V gene encodes CDR1 LGHNT and CDR2 FRNRAP. This CDR3 comprises 15 residues. The CDR3 region has the DNA TGTGCTAGTGGTTTGGTACTGGCAACTAATGAAAAACTGTTTTTT. Translating it yields CASGLVLATNEKLFF.

The chain uses TRBV7-9 and TRBJ1-4; 7 bases are shared with TRBD1. Germline V lookup: CDR1 SEHNR, CDR2 FQNEAQ (reference sequence). There are 14 residues in the CDR3. J gave up 6 bases and V 6 bases, and 7 bases lay outside the gene matches. CDR3 nucleotide sequence: TGTGCCAGCAGTACCGGGACAGCCCATGAAAAACTGTTTTTT. The encoded protein is CASSTGTAHEKLFF.

The V call is TRBV4-3, the J call TRBJ2-7, with TRBD2 as a possible D gene (6 bases). Germline lookup yields CDR1 LGHNA and CDR2 YSLEER. V was clipped by 6 bases and J by 3 bases, with 15 bases between them. CDR3 size: 14 residues. The CDR3 DNA follows: TGCGCCAGCAGTTCAGGGCAGGGAGGCTACGAGCAGTACTTC. It translates to CASSSGQGGYEQYF.

V gene TRBV2 combines with J gene TRBJ1-2; possible D gene TRBD1, 6 bases. Germline V gene data show CDR1 as SNHLY and CDR2 as FYNNEI. Trimming removed 3 bases from V and 4 bases from J, with 24 bases in between. The CDR3 length is 18 residues. The DNA for the CDR3 is TGTGCCAGCAGTGAGAGTTCTACCCGGTTAGGGGGGGTCTATGGCTACACCTTC. Translating it yields CASSESSTRLGGVYGYTF.

This clone occurred once. The chain employs TRBV7-3 and TRBJ1-1, with a weak D call TRBD1 (5 bases). CDR3 length: 13 amino acids. Germline CDR1 SGHTA, CDR2 FQGTGA. V was cut by 5 bases and J by 8 bases, with 15 bases left in between. This CDR3 is CASSRGGDREAFF. The CDR3 bases are TGTGCCAGCAGCCGCGGGGGAGACAGAGAAGCTTTCTTT.

The chain joins TRBV5-4 to TRBJ1-1, with 8 bases lining up with TRBD1. The CDR3 has 13 residues. J gave up 5 bases and V 4 bases, and 4 bases lay outside the gene matches. Looked up from germline, CDR1 is SGHNT and CDR2 is YYREEE (reference sequence). CDR3 bases: TGTGCCAGCAGCGGACAGGGTGAAACTGAAGCTTTCTTT. Translation: CASSGQGETEAFF.

V usage is TRBV30 and J usage is TRBJ2-7; D remains unclear. The V gene's germline CDR1 is GTSNPN and CDR2 SVGIG (reference sequence). Trimming took 1 base from V and 2 from J, leaving 6 bases between them. The CDR3 totals 12 residues. Here the CDR3 reads CAWSDSTYEQYF. The CDR3 DNA follows: TGTGCCTGGAGTGACAGTACCTACGAGCAGTACTTC.

This chain links TRBV2 with TRBJ2-2, with D maybe TRBD1 (6 bases). V was pared by 7 bases and J by 5 bases, with 11 bases between. CDR1 is SNHLY and CDR2 is FYNNEI in the germline V gene. The CDR3 has 13 residues. The CDR3 sequence: CASIQGRTGELFF. In nucleotides, the CDR3 is TGTGCCAGCATCCAGGGGCGGACCGGGGAGCTGTTTTTT.

This chain uses TRBV13 with TRBJ1-1, with D unresolved. Germline V gives CDR1 PRHDT, CDR2 FYEKMQ (reference sequence). The CDR3 is made up of 16 amino acids. Trimming pared 0 bases from V and 1 base from J, leaving 12 bases between. CDR3 in DNA: TGTGCCAGCAGCTTAGGCCGGAGGACGGAGAACACTGAAGCTTTCTTT. Residues: CASSLGRRTENTEAFF. Full variable domain (outside the CDR3, taken from reference TRBV13 and TRBJ1-1): AAGVIQSPRHLIKEKRETATLKCYPIPRHDTVYWYQQGPGQDPQFLISFYEKMQSDKGSIPDRFSAQQFSDYHSELNMSSLELGDSALYFCASSLGRRTENTEAFFGQGTRLTVV.

The V call is TRBV10-2, the J call TRBJ1-2; possibly TRBD1 for D (5 bases). Germline V gene sequence: CDR1 WSHSY, CDR2 SAAADI. The length of the CDR3 is 14 residues. Trimming took off 3 bases at V and 4 bases at J, with 12 bases between the two ends. The CDR3 loop reads CASSEGVYGYGYTF. The CDR3, as DNA: TGCGCCAGCAGTGAAGGGGTTTATGGCTATGGCTACACCTTC.

This chain joins TRBV7-9 and TRBJ2-3; TRBD2 matches at 12 bases. Per the germline V gene, CDR1 is SEHNR and CDR2 is FQNEAQ (reference sequence). Unmatched junction bases numbered 8, after V lost 5 bases and J lost 5 bases. The CDR3 loop spans 16 amino acids. CDR3 bases: TGTGCCAGCAGCGGGTGGACTAGCGGGGAATTAGATACGCAGTATTTT. Encoded protein: CASSGWTSGELDTQYF.

The count of this clone is one. The CDR3 protein is CASSQERGQMNTEAFF. The CDR3 DNA sequence: TGCGCCAGCAGCCAAGAAAGGGGACAGATGAACACTGAAGCTTTCTTT. The J gene is TRBJ1-1, the V gene TRBV4-1, with 7 bases identical to TRBD1. This CDR3 comprises 16 residues. The trim removed 0 bases at V and 0 bases at J, leaving 4 bases unmatched. Germline V CDR1 and CDR2: MGHRA, YSYEKL.

The rearrangement joins TRBV6-5 to TRBJ1-5; TRBD1 agrees at 8 bases. From germline, CDR1 is MNHEY and CDR2 SVGAGI. This CDR3 spans 15 amino acids. Trimming cost V 6 bases and J 3 bases; bases outside gene matches: 7. The CDR3 DNA reads TGTGCCAGCAGCAAGGACAGGGTAGACAATCAGCCCCAGCATTTT. Its translation is CASSKDRVDNQPQHF.

V and J are TRBV6-5 and TRBJ1-5; tentative D call: TRBD1 (6 bases). The CDR3 is made up of 14 amino acids. V gave up 0 bases and J gave up 9 bases, with 12 bases separating them. Germline V CDR1 and CDR2: MNHEY, SVGAGI. Here the CDR3 DNA reads TGTGCCAGCAGTTACTCAACAGGGATCAGGCCCCAGCATTTT. Translated, it gives CASSYSTGIRPQHF.

This clone was recorded once. The chain couples TRBV7-9 to TRBJ1-2; 8 bases match TRBD1. CDR1 SEHNR and CDR2 FQNEAQ come from the germline V gene (reference sequence). The CDR3 contains 17 residues. Germline trimming cut 2 bases from V and 8 bases from J; bases unmatched to any gene: 16. In nucleotides, the CDR3 is TGTGCCAGCAGCTTAACGTTGCGTGACCAGGGGGCGTTGGGCTACACCTTC. It yields the protein CASSLTLRDQGALGYTF.

This clone was counted between two and nine times. CDR3 coding DNA: TGTGCCAGCTCACTAAGAGCGGGGATAACTGAAGCTTTCTTT. As protein: CASSLRAGITEAFF. The chain joins TRBV18 to TRBJ1-1; D ambiguous. The CDR3 covers 14 residues. The V and J ends lost 4 bases and 5 bases respectively, with 14 bases between them. Germline V gene lookup returns CDR1 KGHSH and CDR2 LQKENI.

The rearrangement uses TRBV6-4 and TRBJ2-1, with TRBD2 identical over 9 bases. J lost 1 base, V lost 0 bases, and 7 bases had no gene match. CDR1 and CDR2 (germline): MRHNA, SNTAGT. The length of the CDR3 is 18 residues. CDR3 DNA: TGTGCCAGCAGTGACTCGTTTCAAGCGGGGGGTTCCTACAATGAGCAGTTCTTC. This gives the protein CASSDSFQAGGSYNEQFF.

CDR3 in DNA: TGTGCCAGCACCGGGACAGGGAGGTACGAGCAGTACTTC. Its protein is CASTGTGRYEQYF. The rearrangement links TRBV25-1 to TRBJ2-7; 9 bases line up with TRBD1. The germline CDR1 and CDR2 sequences are MGHDK and SYGVNS. V gave up 7 bases and J gave up 4 bases; unmatched junction bases: 5. This CDR3 has 13 amino acids.